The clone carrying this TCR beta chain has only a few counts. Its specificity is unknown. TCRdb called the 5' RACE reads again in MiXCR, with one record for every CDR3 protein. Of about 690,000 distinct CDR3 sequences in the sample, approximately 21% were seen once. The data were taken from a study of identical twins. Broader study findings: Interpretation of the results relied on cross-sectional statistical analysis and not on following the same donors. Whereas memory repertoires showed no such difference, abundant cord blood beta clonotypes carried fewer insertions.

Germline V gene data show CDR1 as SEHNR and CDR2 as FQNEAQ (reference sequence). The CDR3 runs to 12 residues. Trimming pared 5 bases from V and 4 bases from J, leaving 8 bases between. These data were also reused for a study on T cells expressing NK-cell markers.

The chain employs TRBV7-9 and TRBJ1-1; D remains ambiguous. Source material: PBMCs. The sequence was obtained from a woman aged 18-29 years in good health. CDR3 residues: CASSLPVTEAFF. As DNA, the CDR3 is TGTGCCAGCAGCCTGCCCGTCACTGAAGCTTTCTTT.